Below, one TCR beta chain is given with its context. Original handling: Scientists estimated how many nucleated cells there were by amplifying reference gene primers. Generated by immunoSEQ multiplex PCR, the TCRdb table keeps only in-frame clones and is missing some. The D gene and trimming were derived from the DNA, and the V and J assignments and clone size from that table. The sample holds about 250,000 clones, 80% to 90% seen once. Participants came from about two dozen US areas, aged roughly 18 to 89 years. Participant-reported clinical history was the basis for cohort assignment. These data come from a study of blood T cell repertoires in COVID-19. In the study overall: Sample material is recorded as cDNA or gDNA derived from T cells, B-cell-depleted T cells, or PBMCs.

This CDR3 comprises 14 residues. V shed 4 bases and J 0 bases; nucleotides not matched to a gene: 3. The V gene's germline CDR1 is KGHSH and CDR2 LQKENI. The sequence came from a woman in her late teens or twenties who had recovered from COVID-19. V usage is TRBV18 and J usage is TRBJ2-7, with 7 bases fitting TRBD1. The sequenced material came from PBMCs or T cells enriched from blood (not recorded which). In nucleotides, the CDR3 is TGTGCCAGCTCACTCCGGGACAGCTCCTACGAGCAGTACTTC. Translating gives CASSLRDSSYEQYF.